Listed here are 3 T cell receptor beta chains from one sample, sequenced in a study of beta chain features in type 1 diabetes. Expressed TCRB transcripts got sequenced, as all isolated RNA was reverse transcribed. The method was immunoSEQ multiplex PCR; TCRdb's version includes in-frame clones alone and lacks a portion of them. The profile shows roughly 400,000 clones, roughly 14% of them singletons. Sequenced: naive CD4+ T cells from blood. Receptors were obtained from a young man in good health.

Only a few counts were recorded for this clone. In the same sample, other DNA sequences code for this CDR3. CDR3 DNA: TGTGCCAGCAGCTTAGGAGAGAGGGAGACCCAGTACTTC. Its translation: CASSLGERETQYF. V is TRBV7-2 and J is TRBJ2-5; D not certain. Trimming removed 1 base from V and 5 bases from J, with 8 bases in between. The V gene's germline CDR1 is SGHTA and CDR2 FQGNSA. The CDR3 is made up of 13 amino acids. The full variable domain, its missing parts supplied by reference TRBV7-2 and TRBJ2-5, is GAGVSQSPSNKVTEKGKDVELRCDPISGHTALYWYRQSLGQGLEFLIYFQGNSAPDKSGLPSDRFSAERTGGSVSTLTIQRTQQEDSAVYLCASSLGERETQYFGPGTRLLVL.

The gene calls are TRBV5-4 and TRBJ2-3; 7 bases fit TRBD1. Trimming removed 7 bases from V and 2 bases from J; junction bases left unmatched: 7. The CDR3 consists of 14 residues. Germline V lookup: CDR1 SGHNT, CDR2 YYREEE (reference sequence). CDR3 DNA: TGTGCCAGCTTCCGGACAGGTTCCACAGATACGCAGTATTTT. Its translation: CASFRTGSTDTQYF.

This clone occurred a few times. The rearrangement uses TRBV7-2 and TRBJ1-2, with D perhaps matching TRBD1 (5 bases). With 5 bases removed from V and 0 bases from J, the gap between germline ends came to 13 bases. This CDR3 spans 15 amino acids. Germline V gene lookup returns CDR1 SGHTA and CDR2 FQGNSA. The chain's CDR3 is CASSPGSSANYGYTF. As DNA, the CDR3 is TGTGCCAGCAGCCCAGGGTCCTCAGCTAACTATGGCTACACCTTC.